The clone carrying this TCR beta chain was recorded many times. Construction of TCR beta libraries relied on iRepertoire HTBI primers and on Arm-PCR targeting CDR3 regions. TCRdb passed the multiplex PCR reads through MiXCR, listing each CDR3 protein once. This table holds 510,000 or so distinct CDR3 sequences, 12% found once. This sample stems from a study of regulatory T cells in long-lasting Graves disease. Time point indicated: newly diagnosed GD, antithyroid drugs for less than 3 months. PBMCs provided the RNA from which the TCR library was made. The ends lost 5 bases at V and 4 bases at J; junction bases unmatched: 9. The CDR3 length is 15 residues. The sample was also linked to a second study, of T cells in Graves' hyperthyroidism and ophthalmopathy.

The rearrangement uses TRBV12-3 or TRBV12-4 and TRBJ2-7; TRBD2 aligns across 9 bases. The clonotype was recovered from a woman aged 25 to 39 with Graves disease. Sequencing was performed on peripheral blood mononuclear cells (PBMCs), taken at new diagnosis, from a patient treated with antithyroid drugs. The CDR3 protein is CASSTAGGRGYEQYF. The CDR3 DNA reads TGTGCCAGCAGTACAGCGGGAGGACGTGGGTACGAGCAGTACTTC.